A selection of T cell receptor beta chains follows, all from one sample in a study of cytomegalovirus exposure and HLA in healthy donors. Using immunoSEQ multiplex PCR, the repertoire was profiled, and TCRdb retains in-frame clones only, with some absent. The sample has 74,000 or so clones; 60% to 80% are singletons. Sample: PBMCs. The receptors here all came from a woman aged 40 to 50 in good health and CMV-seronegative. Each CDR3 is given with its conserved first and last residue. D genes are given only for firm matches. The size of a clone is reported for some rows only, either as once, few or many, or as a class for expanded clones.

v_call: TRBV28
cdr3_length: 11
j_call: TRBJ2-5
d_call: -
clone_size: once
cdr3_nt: TGTGCCAGCAGGGCCCAAGAGACCCAGTACTTC
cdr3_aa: CASRAQETQYF

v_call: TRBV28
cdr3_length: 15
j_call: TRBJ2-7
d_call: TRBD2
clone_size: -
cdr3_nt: TGTGCCAGCAGTTCAGCCCGGGGGGGCTCCTACGAGCAGTACTTC
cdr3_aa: CASSSARGGSYEQYF

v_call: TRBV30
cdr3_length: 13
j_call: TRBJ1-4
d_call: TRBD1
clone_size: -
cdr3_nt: TGTGCCTGGAGTGTGGGACAGCATGAAAAACTGTTTTTT
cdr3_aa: CAWSVGQHEKLFF

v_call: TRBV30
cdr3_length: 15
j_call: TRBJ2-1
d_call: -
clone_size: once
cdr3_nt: TGTGCCTGGAGTCCGGGAGTGGGTAATAAGAATGAGCAGTTCTTC
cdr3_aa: CAWSPGVGNKNEQFF

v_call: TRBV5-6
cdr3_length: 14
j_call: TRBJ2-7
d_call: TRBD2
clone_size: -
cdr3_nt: TGTGCCAGCACCGTCGGGGGGAGCTCCTACGAGCAGTACTTC
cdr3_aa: CASTVGGSSYEQYF

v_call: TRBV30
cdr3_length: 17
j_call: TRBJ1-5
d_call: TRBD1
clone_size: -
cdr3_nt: TGTGCCTGGAGTCCGACAGGGACTGCTGGTATCAATCAGCCCCAGCATTTT
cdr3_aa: CAWSPTGTAGINQPQHF

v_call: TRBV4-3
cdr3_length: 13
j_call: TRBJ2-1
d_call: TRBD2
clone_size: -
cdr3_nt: TGCGCCAGCAGCCAAGGGGGCGGGAGAGAGCTGTTCTTC
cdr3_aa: CASSQGGGRELFF

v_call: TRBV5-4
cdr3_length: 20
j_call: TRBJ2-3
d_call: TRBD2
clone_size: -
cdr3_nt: TGTGCCAGCAGTTCTCTGGCTGGGGGAACAGCGGGGGGGTCCACAGATACGCAGTATTTT
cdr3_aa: CASSSLAGGTAGGSTDTQYF

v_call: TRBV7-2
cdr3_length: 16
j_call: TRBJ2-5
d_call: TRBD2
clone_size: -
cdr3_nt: TGTGCCAGCAGCTCCACTAGCGGGATGTACCAAGAGACCCAGTACTTC
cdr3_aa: CASSSTSGMYQETQYF

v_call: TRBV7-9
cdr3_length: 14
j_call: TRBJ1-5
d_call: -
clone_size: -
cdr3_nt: TGTGCCAGCAGCTTAGCGGGGGGGACTCAGCCCCAGCATTTT
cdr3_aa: CASSLAGGTQPQHF

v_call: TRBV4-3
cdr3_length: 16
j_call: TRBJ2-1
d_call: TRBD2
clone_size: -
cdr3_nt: TGCGCCAGCAGCCGGATGACTAGCGGTCTAAACAATGAGCAGTTCTTC
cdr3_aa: CASSRMTSGLNNEQFF

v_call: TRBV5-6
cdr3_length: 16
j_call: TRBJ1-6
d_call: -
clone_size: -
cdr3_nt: TGTGCCAGCACCCAACGGTCAGGGAAGTTACGTTCACCCCTCCACTTT
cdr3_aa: CASTQRSGKLRSPLHF

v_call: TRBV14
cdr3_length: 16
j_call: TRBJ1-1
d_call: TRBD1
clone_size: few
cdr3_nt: TGTGCCAGCAGTCGGACAGGGAATTTATGGGGCACTGAAGCTTTCTTT
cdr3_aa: CASSRTGNLWGTEAFF

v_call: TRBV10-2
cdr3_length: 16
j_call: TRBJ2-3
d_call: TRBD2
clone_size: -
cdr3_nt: TGCGCCAGCACCAGACTAGCGGGAGGGTTGGCAGATACGCAGTATTTT
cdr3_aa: CASTRLAGGLADTQYF

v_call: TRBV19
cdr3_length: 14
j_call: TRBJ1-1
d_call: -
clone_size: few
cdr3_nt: TGTGCCAGTAGTATAGATCGGAGGGGCGCTGAAGCTTTCTTT
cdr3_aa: CASSIDRRGAEAFF

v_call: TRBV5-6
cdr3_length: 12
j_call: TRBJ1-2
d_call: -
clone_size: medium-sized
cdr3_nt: TGTGCCAGCAGCTTTAGTAACTATGGCTACACCTTC
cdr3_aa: CASSFSNYGYTF

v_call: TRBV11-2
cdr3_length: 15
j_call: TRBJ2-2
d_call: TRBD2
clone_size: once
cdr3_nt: TGTGCCAGCAACCGGGACTACCTAAACACCGGGGAGCTGTTTTTT
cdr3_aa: CASNRDYLNTGELFF

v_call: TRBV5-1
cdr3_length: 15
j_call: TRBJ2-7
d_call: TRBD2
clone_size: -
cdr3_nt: TGCGCCAGCAGCTTGAGGAGTTCTAGCGGAGGAGAGCAGTACTTC
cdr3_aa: CASSLRSSSGGEQYF

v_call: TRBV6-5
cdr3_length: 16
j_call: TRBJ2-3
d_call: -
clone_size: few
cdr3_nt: TGTGCCAGCAGTTATGGGACAACCCATTCCACAGATACGCAGTATTTT
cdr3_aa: CASSYGTTHSTDTQYF

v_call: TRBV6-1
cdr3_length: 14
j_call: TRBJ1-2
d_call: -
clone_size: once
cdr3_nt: TGTGCCAGCAGTTCTTTTGGGGAGTACTATGGCTACACCTTC
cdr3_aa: CASSSFGEYYGYTF

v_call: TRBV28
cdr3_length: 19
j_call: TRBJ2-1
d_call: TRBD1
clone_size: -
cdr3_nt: TGTGCCAGCAGTTTAGGGAGTCGGAGGACAGGCCACTCCTACAATGAGCAGTTCTTC
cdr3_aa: CASSLGSRRTGHSYNEQFF

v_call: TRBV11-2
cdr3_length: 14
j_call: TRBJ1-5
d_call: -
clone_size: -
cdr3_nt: TGTGCCAGCAGCTTAGGAAGCGGCAATCAGCCCCAGCATTTT
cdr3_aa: CASSLGSGNQPQHF

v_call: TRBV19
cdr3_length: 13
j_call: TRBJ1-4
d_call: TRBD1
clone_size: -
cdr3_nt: TGTGCCAGTAGTCTCCAGGGGGGCGAAAAACTGTTTTTT
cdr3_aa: CASSLQGGEKLFF

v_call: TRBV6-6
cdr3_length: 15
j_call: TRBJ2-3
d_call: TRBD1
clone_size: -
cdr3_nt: TGTGCCAGCAGCACAGGGGCTCTGGAACCAGATACGCAGTATTTT
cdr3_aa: CASSTGALEPDTQYF

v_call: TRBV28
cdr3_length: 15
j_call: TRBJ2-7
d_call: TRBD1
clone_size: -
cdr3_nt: TGTGCCAGCTCCCCGGCCGACAGGGTTTTATACGAGCAGTACTTC
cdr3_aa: CASSPADRVLYEQYF

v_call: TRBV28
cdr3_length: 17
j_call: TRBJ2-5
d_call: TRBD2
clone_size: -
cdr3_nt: TGTGCCAGCAGTTTTAGGACTAGCGGGACCCGTGGGGAGACCCAGTACTTC
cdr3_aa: CASSFRTSGTRGETQYF